The clone carrying this TCR beta chain was observed once. This specimen belongs to a study of T cell changes during pregnancy in multiple sclerosis. Using immunoSEQ multiplex PCR, the repertoire was profiled, and TCRdb retains in-frame clones only, with some absent. The sample gives 25,000 to 30,000 clones, 85% to 90% of which show up once; approximately 0.79% is in the top ten. This TCR derives from a female donor with multiple sclerosis, enrolled in a pregnancy study. Material: CD4+ T cells from peripheral blood mononuclear cells, obtained in the second trimester of pregnancy.

CDR3 sequence: CASSDGGWADTGELFF. In DNA form, the CDR3 reads TGTGCCAGCAGTGATGGGGGGTGGGCGGACACCGGGGAGCTGTTTTTT. This rearrangement joins TRBV2 to TRBJ2-2; the D gene is possibly TRBD2 (6 bases). Germline V gives CDR1 SNHLY, CDR2 FYNNEI. Trimming removed 3 bases at V and 3 bases at J, with 14 bases between. The CDR3 runs to 16 residues.